This entry concerns a single T cell receptor (beta chain). The antigen is not known. Repertoires were generated with immunoSEQ multiplex PCR, while TCRdb's copy carries only in-frame clones and drops some. Of around 94,000 clones listed, around 86% are singletons. These data originate in a study of T cell responses to AZD1222 COVID-19 vaccine. As for the study in general: Some second doses came at about 4 weeks and others at about 12 weeks; these were pooled. Study-level points and caveats: Donors in the cohort were predominantly white British and more often female, and clonal diversity was possibly underestimated. Spike regions recognized by vaccine-associated CD4 TCRs spanned the protein, led by 160-218 and 743-854.

From germline, CDR1 is MDHEN and CDR2 SYDVKM. V was cut by 9 bases and J by 5 bases, with 13 bases left in between. CDR3 length equals 12 residues. The chain is built from TRBV28 and TRBJ1-2, with D tentatively TRBD1 (6 bases). Sample: peripheral blood, taken on day 0 of AZD1222 vaccination. The sequence came from an adult in good health. CDR3 nucleotides: TGTGCCAGTGCTAGGGGGGGATATGGCTACACCTTC. Its protein product is CASARGGYGYTF.